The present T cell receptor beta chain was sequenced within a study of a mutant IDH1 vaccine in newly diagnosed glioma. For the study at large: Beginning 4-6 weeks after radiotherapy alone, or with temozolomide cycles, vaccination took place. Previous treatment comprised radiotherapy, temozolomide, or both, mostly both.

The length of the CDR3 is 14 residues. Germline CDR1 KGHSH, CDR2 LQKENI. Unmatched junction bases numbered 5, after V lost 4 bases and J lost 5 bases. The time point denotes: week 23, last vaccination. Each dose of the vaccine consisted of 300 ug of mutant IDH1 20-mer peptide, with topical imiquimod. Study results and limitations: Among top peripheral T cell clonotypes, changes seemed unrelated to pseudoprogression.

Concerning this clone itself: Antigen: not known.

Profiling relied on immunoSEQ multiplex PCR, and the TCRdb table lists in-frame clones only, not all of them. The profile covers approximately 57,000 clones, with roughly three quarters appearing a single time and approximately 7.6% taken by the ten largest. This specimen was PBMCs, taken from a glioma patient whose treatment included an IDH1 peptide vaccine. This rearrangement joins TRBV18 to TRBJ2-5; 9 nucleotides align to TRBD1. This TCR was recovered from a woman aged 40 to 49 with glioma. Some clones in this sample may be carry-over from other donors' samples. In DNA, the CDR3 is TGTGCCAGCTCACGACGGGGGACAGGGGAGACCCAGTACTTC. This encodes CASSRRGTGETQYF.